A selection of T cell receptor beta chains follows, all from one sample in a study of metastatic and nonmetastatic thyroid tumors. TCRdb used MiXCR to call clones anew from the PCR reads. The sample carries around 15,000 clones, 3.5% to 4.5% recorded once. Sequencing was done on a sample of tumor tissue. Every receptor here comes from a female donor with papillary thyroid cancer or a benign thyroid nodule (not recorded which). Some clones in this sample may be carry-over from other donors' samples. The CDR3 runs from the conserved cysteine through the conserved F or W. Each record gives: V gene, J gene, D gene, CDR3 protein. The D gene is left open where the match is weak.

TRBV28,TRBJ1-3,.,CASSFPGRENTIYF
TRBV19,TRBJ1-1,.,CASSMKVLTEAFF
TRBV20-1,TRBJ1-4,.,CSASGGGGFSEKLFF
TRBV15,TRBJ1-3,.,CATSREDRNTIYF
TRBV6-1,TRBJ1-5,.,CASRMTVYSNQPQHF
TRBV6-1,TRBJ2-2,TRBD2,CASSESSGRAGELFF
TRBV6-1,TRBJ2-7,TRBD2,CASSEWSGGSHEQYF
TRBV28,TRBJ1-2,.,CASRSYSYYGYAF
TRBV28,TRBJ2-7,TRBD2,CASSFPGTRGPEQYF
TRBV29-1,TRBJ2-3,.,CSVEIRGGRGFTDTQYF
TRBV6-2/TRBV6-3,TRBJ1-5,TRBD1,CASSLRWTGNQPQHF
TRBV11-2,TRBJ1-6,.,CASSSDSLYSPLHF
TRBV20-1,TRBJ2-1,.,CSAISSGFYNEQFF
TRBV6-2/TRBV6-3,TRBJ1-1,TRBD1,CASSFDRVKLSTEAFF
TRBV6-1,TRBJ1-6,.,CASRNKARPQQGALHF
TRBV25-1,TRBJ1-5,.,CASSGGLDNQPQHF
TRBV5-1,TRBJ1-2,.,CASSELTANYGYTF
TRBV4-1,TRBJ2-7,.,CASSPVAAGTNYEQYF
TRBV7-2,TRBJ2-5,.,CASSNGPDGGEETQYF
TRBV27,TRBJ2-2,.,CASSLRGTSNTGELFF
TRBV2,TRBJ2-2,.,CASEYRANTGELFF
TRBV6-2/TRBV6-3,TRBJ1-2,.,CASSSGRLSYGYTF
TRBV12-3/TRBV12-4,TRBJ1-3,.,CASSFGGLESTIYF
TRBV6-1,TRBJ2-2,.,CASSELRGTGELFF